The T cell receptor beta chain described here comes from a study of radiotherapy plus CTLA-4 blockade in lung cancer. Study overall: Roughly a sixth of enrolled patients responded objectively, and about 30% had disease control. General study results and limits: Radiotherapy with ipilimumab was followed by blood expansion of tumor-derived clones.

Comments on this clone: No antigen is known for it.

Assay: immunoSEQ multiplex PCR; the TCRdb copy retains only in-frame clones and omits some. The sample has around 63,000 clones, more than 70% seen once. The sample consisted of peripheral blood, taken from a patient treated with radiotherapy plus ipilimumab. The clonotype was recovered from a human donor with non-small cell lung cancer whose response to radiotherapy plus ipilimumab could not be evaluated. Some clones in this sample may be carry-over from other donors' samples.

The DNA for the CDR3 is TGCGCCAGCAGCTTCCAGGGGAGGGATGGCTACACCTTC. Translation gives CASSFQGRDGYTF. The chain is built from TRBV4-3 and TRBJ1-2, with D maybe TRBD1 (6 bases). The CDR3 loop spans 13 amino acids. Looked up from germline, CDR1 is LGHNA and CDR2 is YSLEER. Trimming took 5 bases from V and 6 from J, leaving 13 bases between them.